A single sample is the source of the 20 T cell receptor beta chains below, sequenced in a study of blood T cells in healthy people across ages. For the second PCR, which ran for roughly 6 to 12 cycles, a sample-barcoded 5' primer and a J-beta primer mix were used. TCRdb itself ran the 5' RACE reads through MiXCR, one entry per CDR3 protein. This table holds 650,000 to 800,000 distinct CDR3 sequences, roughly 44% found once. Sequences were obtained from blood. The receptor set was obtained from a man in his fifties or sixties in good health.

This sequence joins TRBV10-3 and TRBJ2-1; 7 nucleotides agree with TRBD2. The closer fit of TRBJ2-7 to the DNA end suggests the J call may be wrong. The CDR3 consists of 17 residues. The V gene's germline CDR1 is ENHRY and CDR2 SYGVKD. The CDR3 DNA reads as TGTGCCATCAGTTGGAGCGGGGCCCAGAGCTCCTACAATGAGCAGTACTTC. Protein: CAISWSGAQSSYNEQYF.

This clonotype has just a few counts. The CDR3 bases are TGTGCCAGCAGCCCGTCTGGGGGATACCACGAGCAGTACTTC. The encoded protein is CASSPSGGYHEQYF. The chain links TRBV12-3 or TRBV12-4 to TRBJ2-7; either TRBD1 or TRBD2 may supply D (5 bases each). V dropped 6 bases and J dropped 5 bases, with 17 bases sitting between them. This CDR3 spans 14 amino acids.

The chain carries TRBV3-1 and TRBJ2-1, with 9 bases that match TRBD2. V was clipped by 0 bases and J by 8 bases; unmatched bases: 5. This CDR3 has 15 residues. Germline assignment: CDR1 LGHDT and CDR2 YNNKEL (reference sequence). The CDR3 sequence is CASSQDASGIYEQFF. Here the CDR3 DNA reads TGTGCCAGCAGCCAAGACGCTAGCGGGATCTATGAGCAGTTCTTC.

The rearrangement uses TRBV12-3 or TRBV12-4 and TRBJ2-1, with a possible D match to TRBD2 (7 bases). The V end was cut by 8 bases, the J end by 8 bases, with 22 bases between. CDR3 size: 15 residues. The CDR3 sequence: CASSTDGGAEDEQFF. For the CDR3, the DNA is TGTGCCAGCTCAACCGATGGGGGGGCAGAGGATGAGCAGTTCTTC.

J is TRBJ2-5 and V is TRBV20-1; no clear D gene. The J call may be mistaken, given a closer DNA end match to TRBJ2-7. From germline, CDR1 is DFQATT and CDR2 SNEGSKA (reference sequence). The CDR3 runs to 13 residues. This chain's CDR3 is CSASIDSQYEQYF. CDR3 sequence (DNA): TGCAGTGCTAGTATCGACTCACAATACGAGCAGTACTTC.

The chain recombines TRBV7-2 with TRBJ2-7; D tentatively fits TRBD1 or TRBD2 (5 bases each). The CDR3 covers 13 residues. Trimming left V 6 bases short and J 5 bases short, with 14 bases between. The germline gives CDR1 SGHTA, CDR2 FQGNSA. For the CDR3, the DNA is TGTGCCAGCAGTTACCGGGACGTCGACGAGCAGTACTTC. Translating gives CASSYRDVDEQYF.

The gene calls are TRBV5-4 and TRBJ2-6, with 8 nucleotides matching TRBD1. This CDR3 contains 19 residues. Germline CDR1 SGHNT, CDR2 YYREEE (reference sequence). Trimming cost V 4 bases and J 1 base; bases outside gene matches: 13. CDR3 loop: CASSPPLGQGGSGANVLTF. The CDR3 nucleotides read TGTGCCAGCAGCCCCCCTCTAGGACAGGGCGGATCTGGGGCCAACGTCCTGACTTTC.

This clonotype has a count of ten or more. J is TRBJ2-7 and V is TRBV28; D may be TRBD1 or TRBD2 (5 bases each). The length of the CDR3 is 13 residues. CDR1 and CDR2 (germline): MDHEN, SYDVKM. Trimming stripped 2 bases from V and 3 bases from J, with 8 bases between. Here the CDR3 reads CASSLGTLYEQYF. CDR3 nucleotides: TGTGCCAGCAGTTTAGGGACCCTCTACGAGCAGTACTTC.

This clonotype was detected ten times or more. V and J are TRBV5-1 and TRBJ2-7, with TRBD2 matching 9 bases. Germline trimming cut 2 bases from V and 4 bases from J; bases unmatched to any gene: 1. CDR3 length: 13 amino acids. Germline CDR1 and CDR2: SGHRS and YFSETQ. The CDR3 loop reads CASSFGLAYEQYF. The CDR3 DNA reads as TGCGCCAGCAGCTTCGGACTAGCGTACGAGCAGTACTTC.

The chain recombines TRBV5-1 with TRBJ2-5, with 9 bases that match TRBD2. This CDR3 is 17 amino acids long. Germline values: CDR1 SGHRS, CDR2 YFSETQ. Trimming cost V 0 bases and J 5 bases; bases outside gene matches: 11. CDR3 loop: CASSLVVAGAPPETQYF. The CDR3 coding sequence is TGCGCCAGCAGCTTGGTGGTAGCGGGGGCTCCTCCGGAGACCCAGTACTTC.

This clonotype has just a few counts. This chain links TRBV24-1 with TRBJ2-1; possibly TRBD1 or TRBD2 for D (6 bases each). The V gene's germline CDR1 is KGHDR and CDR2 SFDVKD. The V end was cut by 5 bases, the J end by 2 bases, with 18 bases between. This CDR3 has 17 amino acids. The CDR3 DNA sequence: TGTGCCACCAGTGGTGGGTTAACGGGGGCCCCCTACAATGAGCAGTTCTTC. Translation: CATSGGLTGAPYNEQFF.

This chain links TRBV6-2 or TRBV6-3 with TRBJ1-6; possibly TRBD1 for D (5 bases). CDR1 MNHEY and CDR2 SVGEGT come from the germline V gene. V shed 6 bases and J shed 9 bases, with 9 bases lying between them. The CDR3 runs 12 residues. CDR3 bases: TGTGCCAGCAGCAGGGTGGGTTCACCCCTCCACTTT. It translates to CASSRVGSPLHF.

This clonotype came up many times. The rearrangement joins TRBV29-1 to TRBJ2-3, with 15 bases fitting TRBD2. This CDR3 is built from 19 residues. Germline V CDR1 and CDR2: SQVTM, ANQGSEA. Trimming took 8 bases from V and 3 from J; bases not matched to a gene: 18. As DNA, the CDR3 is TGCAGCCTCCTGCGGCGAGGACTAGCGGGGGGGCGTCCGACAGATACGCAGTATTTT. Its protein is CSLLRRGLAGGRPTDTQYF.

The chain carries TRBV6-6 and TRBJ2-1; TRBD2 aligns across 8 bases. The germline V gene has CDR1 MNHNY and CDR2 SVGAGI (reference sequence). J was trimmed by 4 bases and V by 4 bases; bases with no gene match: 9. CDR3 size: 16 residues. The CDR3 DNA follows: TGTGCCAGCAGTTTCGGGAGGGGTCAAAAATACAATGAGCAGTTCTTC. Translating it yields CASSFGRGQKYNEQFF.

The rearrangement links TRBV24-1 to TRBJ2-2; D not resolved. The CDR3 has 13 amino acids. V lost 5 bases and J 5 bases, leaving 8 bases between the germline ends. Germline lookup yields CDR1 KGHDR and CDR2 SFDVKD. Here the CDR3 DNA reads TGTGCCACCAGTGCGACGGATACCGGGGAGCTGTTTTTT. Amino acids: CATSATDTGELFF.

The gene calls are TRBV24-1 and TRBJ2-7; 9 bases align to TRBD1. The length of the CDR3 is 16 residues. Germline CDR1 and CDR2: KGHDR and SFDVKD. Trimming cost V 3 bases and J 7 bases; bases outside gene matches: 12. This CDR3 reads CATSDSRDRDPTEQYF. Here the CDR3 DNA reads TGTGCCACCAGTGATAGTCGGGACAGGGACCCTACGGAGCAGTACTTC.

The CDR3 DNA follows: TGTGCCAGCAGTTACGTAGCGGGGCTCTACGAGCAGTACTTC. This gives the protein CASSYVAGLYEQYF. This chain links TRBV6-2 or TRBV6-3 with TRBJ2-5; TRBD2 agrees at 8 bases. The J call could be wrong; TRBJ2-7 is a better fit for the DNA end. This CDR3 is built from 14 residues. Germline-derived CDR1 and CDR2 are MNHEY and SVGEGT.

This chain uses TRBV7-2 with TRBJ1-5; D is perhaps TRBD1 (6 bases). V shed 2 bases and J shed 4 bases, with 12 bases lying between them. Germline V lookup: CDR1 SGHTA, CDR2 FQGNSA. The length of the CDR3 is 15 residues. The CDR3 DNA reads TGTGCCAGCAGCTTACGGCGGGGGCTTAATCAGCCCCAGCATTTT. This encodes CASSLRRGLNQPQHF.

This clonotype was seen many times. The V gene is TRBV5-4, the J gene TRBJ2-1; D may correspond to TRBD1 or TRBD2 (6 bases each). This CDR3 has 14 residues. In germline, CDR1 is SGHNT, CDR2 YYREEE (reference sequence). The ends were cut back, 3 bases at V and 7 bases at J, with 14 bases in the middle. CDR3 region: CASSSPGGPNEQFF. CDR3 in DNA: TGTGCCAGCAGCTCGCCCGGGGGCCCTAATGAGCAGTTCTTC.

This clonotype was counted many times. The chain uses TRBV20-1 and TRBJ1-2; D remains unclear. The length of the CDR3 is 10 residues. Trimming removed 5 bases from V and 4 bases from J, with 5 bases in between. Per the germline V gene, CDR1 is DFQATT and CDR2 is SNEGSKA (reference sequence). CDR3 sequence reads: CSAASYGYTF. DNA for the CDR3: TGCAGTGCTGCTTCCTATGGCTACACCTTC.